This T cell receptor (beta chain) was retrieved from a study of blood T cell repertoires in COVID-19. Whole-study context: The cDNA or gDNA used as material had been derived from T cells, B-cell-depleted T cells, or PBMCs.

The V end lost 1 base, the J end lost 7 bases, and 5 bases lay between the germline ends. The CDR3 sequence is 13 residues long. Germline CDR1 is MNHEY and CDR2 is SVGAGI. Original handling: Estimation of nucleated cell counts relied on the amplification of reference gene primers. Clones were read by immunoSEQ multiplex PCR, and TCRdb kept only the in-frame ones, dropping some. That table furnishes V, J and clone size, whereas the DNA furnished D and trimming. The sample consists of 35,000 to 50,000 clones, around 94% of them appearing once. V is TRBV6-5 and J is TRBJ1-6, with D uncertain. This clonotype originated in a man over 45 with active COVID-19. Sample: peripheral blood. For the CDR3, the DNA is TGTGCCAGCAGTTACTTCCCAAATTCACCCCTCCACTTT. Translating it yields CASSYFPNSPLHF.